These 20 T cell receptor beta chains were sequenced from one sample in a study of early stage breast cancer tumors. The table came from immunoSEQ multiplex PCR; TCRdb's copy has only in-frame clones and leaves some out. Seen here are 65,000 to 75,000 clones, 80% observed once, and the top ten hold about 4.4%. Material for sequencing was blood. These receptors all stem from a person in their 40s with breast cancer.

This clone was seen once. This chain joins TRBV7-8 and TRBJ2-2; TRBD1 might be the D (5 bases). The germline gives CDR1 SGHVS, CDR2 FQNEAQ. The CDR3 totals 15 residues. V was clipped by 1 base and J by 0 bases, with 6 bases between them. The CDR3 DNA reads as TGTGCCAGCAGCTTAGGACAGTCGAACACCGGGGAGCTGTTTTTT. Its translation is CASSLGQSNTGELFF.

The V call is TRBV7-6, the J call TRBJ2-1, with TRBD2 matching 13 bases. The CDR3 is 15 amino acids. Looked up from germline, CDR1 is SGHVS and CDR2 is FNYEAQ. Trimming at V came to 1 base and at J to 8 bases, leaving 2 bases not matched to a gene. DNA for the CDR3: TGTGCCAGCAGCTTAGGGACTAGCGGGAGCGATGAGCAGTTCTTC. This codes for CASSLGTSGSDEQFF.

The chain combines TRBV19 with TRBJ2-3; possible D gene TRBD1, 6 bases. CDR1 and CDR2 (germline): LNHDA, SQIVND (reference sequence). The length of the CDR3 is 13 residues. Trimming took 7 bases from V and 2 from J, leaving 10 bases between them. The CDR3 spells CASTRDNTDTQYF. As DNA, the CDR3 is TGTGCCAGTACCAGGGACAACACAGATACGCAGTATTTT.

Only a few counts were recorded for this clone. The V gene is TRBV29-1, the J gene TRBJ2-2, with D unresolved. Between the trimmed V and J ends, which lost 2 bases and 0 bases, there was a span of 1 base. Germline V gene sequence: CDR1 SQVTM, CDR2 ANQGSEA. The CDR3 contains 12 residues. The CDR3 is CSVEPNTGELFF. The CDR3 coding sequence is TGCAGCGTTGAACCGAACACCGGGGAGCTGTTTTTT.

The J gene is TRBJ2-2, the V gene TRBV7-2; the match to TRBD1 covers 10 bases. Trimming took 4 bases from V and 5 from J; bases not matched to a gene: 10. This CDR3 contains 17 residues. Germline V gene data show CDR1 as SGHTA and CDR2 as FQGNSA. CDR3 in DNA: TGTGCCAGCAGCTCGACAGGGGGCGCGAGTCTGACCGGGGAGCTGTTTTTT. It translates to CASSSTGGASLTGELFF.

The chain carries TRBV5-8 and TRBJ1-2; 12 positions match TRBD1. Germline V lookup: CDR1 SGHTS, CDR2 YDEGEE. V gave up 2 bases and J gave up 4 bases; unmatched junction bases: 9. The CDR3 is 17 amino acids. DNA of the CDR3: TGTGCCAGCAGCTTACCGGGACAGGGGGCATTTAGCTATGGCTACACCTTC. This translates into CASSLPGQGAFSYGYTF.

The chain carries TRBV29-1 and TRBJ1-5, with TRBD1 identical over 8 bases. The CDR3 totals 15 residues. Germline V lookup: CDR1 SQVTM, CDR2 ANQGSEA. V lost 5 bases and J lost 2; bases outside the gene matches: 8. The CDR3 sequence is CSVSGGAWGNQPQHF. Here the CDR3 DNA reads TGCAGCGTTTCAGGGGGCGCCTGGGGCAATCAGCCCCAGCATTTT.

The rearrangement uses TRBV6-1 and TRBJ2-7; D is unresolved. Germline V CDR1 and CDR2: MNHNS, SASEGT. CDR3 length: 15 residues. V gave up 0 bases and J gave up 0 bases, with 9 bases separating them. Here the CDR3 DNA reads TGTGCCAGCAGTGAAGCTGGCTTCAGCTCCTACGAGCAGTACTTC. It translates to CASSEAGFSSYEQYF.

This chain links TRBV27 with TRBJ1-1, with D perhaps matching TRBD1 (6 bases). The CDR3 sequence is 15 residues long. V was clipped by 6 bases and J by 1 base, with 15 bases between them. Looked up from germline, CDR1 is MNHEY and CDR2 is SMNVEV (reference sequence). This CDR3 is CASRSGGGRNTEAFF. The CDR3 nucleotides read TGTGCCAGCAGAAGTGGGGGCGGGAGGAACACTGAAGCTTTCTTT.

The rearrangement joins TRBV5-4 to TRBJ2-3; 11 nucleotides match TRBD1. The CDR3 covers 14 residues. Trimming removed 2 bases from V and 6 bases from J; junction bases left unmatched: 2. The V gene's germline CDR1 is SGHNT and CDR2 YYREEE (reference sequence). CDR3 sequence: CASSFGTGGDTQYF. The CDR3 DNA is TGTGCCAGCAGCTTCGGGACAGGGGGGGATACGCAGTATTTT.

The chain couples TRBV6-5 to TRBJ1-1; the match to TRBD1 covers 8 bases. The CDR3 is 13 residues long. Germline V lookup: CDR1 MNHEY, CDR2 SVGAGI. Losses at the gene ends were 7 bases for V and 5 bases for J; bases not matched to a gene: 6. CDR3 in DNA: TGTGCCAGCACTACAGGGGGTATGACTGAAGCTTTCTTT. Translation gives CASTTGGMTEAFF.

The chain couples TRBV14 to TRBJ2-7; D gene uncertain. The germline V and J ends were trimmed by 2 bases and 2 bases, with 4 bases remaining between them. CDR1 and CDR2 from the germline V gene are SGHDN and FVKESK. There are 12 residues in the CDR3. CDR3 DNA: TGTGCCAGCAGCCAATATACCTACGAGCAGTACTTC. Translated: CASSQYTYEQYF.

The genes are TRBV5-6 and TRBJ1-2; TRBD1 aligns across 11 bases. V shed 4 bases, J shed 5 bases, and the junction held 7 bases outside the gene matches. The CDR3 length is 15 residues. From germline, CDR1 is SGHDT and CDR2 YYEEEE. In nucleotides, the CDR3 is TGTGCCAGCAGCAGGGGACAGGGGGAGGCGTATGGCTACACCTTC. Translation gives CASSRGQGEAYGYTF.

The V call is TRBV18, the J call TRBJ2-5; TRBD1 or TRBD2 may be the D gene (5 bases each). Between the trimmed V and J ends, which lost 3 bases and 5 bases, there was a span of 10 bases. CDR1 is KGHSH, CDR2 LQKENI, per germline. This CDR3 is 13 amino acids long. CDR3 amino acids: CASSPGTAETQYF. CDR3 nucleotides: TGTGCCAGCTCACCCGGGACGGCCGAGACCCAGTACTTC.

The rearrangement links TRBV6-5 to TRBJ2-2; D unresolved. The CDR3 contains 13 residues. Germline V gene sequence: CDR1 MNHEY, CDR2 SVGAGI. V dropped 7 bases and J dropped 4 bases, with 10 bases sitting between them. The CDR3 nucleotides are TGTGCCAGCACCCTGGTTGGCACCGGGGAGCTGTTTTTT. Its protein product is CASTLVGTGELFF.

The chain carries TRBV18 and TRBJ1-1; D remains ambiguous. The CDR3 spans 14 residues. The germline gives CDR1 KGHSH, CDR2 LQKENI. V was cut by 0 bases and J by 7 bases, with 12 bases left in between. CDR3 region: CASSPPSQVSEAFF. The CDR3 region has the DNA TGTGCCAGCTCACCACCCTCGCAGGTTAGTGAAGCTTTCTTT. Full variable domain (remainder filled in from reference TRBV18 and TRBJ1-1): NAGVMQNPRHLVRRRGQEARLRCSPMKGHSHVYWYRQLPEEGLKFMVYLQKENIIDESGMPKERFSAEFPKEGPSILRIQQVVRGDSAAYFCASSPPSQVSEAFFGQGTRLTVV.

The chain couples TRBV6-1 to TRBJ2-7, with 10 bases fitting TRBD1. The CDR3 runs 16 residues. The V gene's germline CDR1 is MNHNS and CDR2 SASEGT. Trimming removed 4 bases from V and 7 bases from J; junction bases left unmatched: 13. CDR3 DNA sequence: TGTGCCAGCAGTGCCGACCAGACAGGGGGCTATCGGGAGCAGTACTTC. Residues: CASSADQTGGYREQYF.

V is TRBV15 and J is TRBJ1-2; D is uncertain. The CDR3 sequence is 12 residues long. Germline loops: CDR1 LNHNV, CDR2 YYDKDF (reference sequence). Trimming cost V 5 bases and J 3 bases, with 7 bases left between them. The CDR3 DNA reads TGTGCCACCAGCCCTGGAGACTATGGCTACACCTTC. Protein sequence: CATSPGDYGYTF.

The rearrangement joins TRBV27 to TRBJ2-2, with D possibly called TRBD1 or TRBD2 (5 bases each). V lost 6 bases, J lost 1 base, and 9 bases lay in between. The germline gives CDR1 MNHEY, CDR2 SMNVEV (reference sequence). This CDR3 contains 14 residues. The CDR3 DNA sequence: TGTGCCAGCAGCCGGGACCAGAACACCGGGGAGCTGTTTTTT. Translation gives CASSRDQNTGELFF.

V is TRBV29-1 and J is TRBJ2-1; 11 nucleotides align to TRBD2. V was pared by 6 bases and J by 4 bases, with 5 bases of the junction left unmatched. Germline V lookup: CDR1 SQVTM, CDR2 ANQGSEA. The CDR3 consists of 14 residues. CDR3 DNA: TGCAGCGTGATAGGACTAGCGGGTTACAATGAGCAGTTCTTC. This encodes CSVIGLAGYNEQFF.